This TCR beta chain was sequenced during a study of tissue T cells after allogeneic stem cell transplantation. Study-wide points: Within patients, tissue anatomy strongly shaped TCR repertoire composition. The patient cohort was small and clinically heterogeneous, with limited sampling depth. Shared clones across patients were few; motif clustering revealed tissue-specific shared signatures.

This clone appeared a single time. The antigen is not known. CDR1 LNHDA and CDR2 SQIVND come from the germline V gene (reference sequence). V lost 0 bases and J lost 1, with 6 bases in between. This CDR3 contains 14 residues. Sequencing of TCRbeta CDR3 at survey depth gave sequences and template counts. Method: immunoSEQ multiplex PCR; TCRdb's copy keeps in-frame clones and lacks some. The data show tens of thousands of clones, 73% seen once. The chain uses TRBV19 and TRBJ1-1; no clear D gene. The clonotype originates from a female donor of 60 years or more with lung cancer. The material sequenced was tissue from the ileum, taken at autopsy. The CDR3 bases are TGTGCCAGTAGTATAGAAACAGCGAACACTGAAGCTTTCTTT. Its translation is CASSIETANTEAFF.